A single sample is the source of the 28 T cell receptor beta chains below, sequenced in a study of blood T cell repertoires in COVID-19. TCRdb's copy holds only in-frame clones and misses some; the assay was immunoSEQ multiplex PCR. This table has about 220,000 clones, about 80% appearing once. The sequenced material came from peripheral blood. These receptors originate from a woman aged 55-70 years with acute or convalescent COVID-19.

The V gene is TRBV7-3, the J gene TRBJ2-3; D perhaps matches TRBD1 (6 bases). Germline V gene sequence: CDR1 SGHTA, CDR2 FQGTGA. CDR3 length: 15 amino acids. V was trimmed by 1 base and J by 6 bases, leaving 14 bases between them. CDR3 sequence (DNA): TGTGCCAGCAGCTTAATTGGGGGCTCACGGGATACGCAGTATTTT. Its translation is CASSLIGGSRDTQYF.

The V gene is TRBV24-1, the J gene TRBJ2-3; TRBD2 matches at 11 bases. The length of the CDR3 is 17 residues. With 2 bases clipped from V and 4 bases from J, the junction kept 7 bases outside the gene matches. Looked up from germline, CDR1 is KGHDR and CDR2 is SFDVKD. As DNA, the CDR3 is TGTGCCACCAGTGATTGGAGGCTAGCGGGGGGCTCAGATACGCAGTATTTT. Its protein product is CATSDWRLAGGSDTQYF.

This CDR3 reads CASSLEGNYGYTF. DNA of the CDR3: TGCGCCAGCAGCTTGGAGGGGAACTATGGCTACACCTTC. The chain recombines TRBV5-1 with TRBJ1-2; D might be TRBD1 (5 bases). CDR1 and CDR2 from the germline V gene are SGHRS and YFSETQ. CDR3 size: 13 residues. The V end was cut by 0 bases, the J end by 2 bases, with 5 bases between.

The rearrangement links TRBV12-1 to TRBJ1-6; no check of the table's D call, TRBD1, against the DNA was made. TRBV12-1 is given as a pseudogene. There are 17 residues in the CDR3. The chain's CDR3 is CASPPRDRANSRSPLHF. CDR3 DNA: TGTGCCAGCCCCCCCCGGGACAGGGCTAATAGTCGTTCACCCCTCCACTTT.

V usage is TRBV7-9 and J usage is TRBJ1-1; TRBD1 agrees at 7 bases. Germline lookup yields CDR1 SEHNR and CDR2 FQNEAQ (reference sequence). Germline trimming cut 6 bases from V and 4 bases from J; bases unmatched to any gene: 5. CDR3 length equals 13 residues. CDR3 in amino acids: CASSQTGATEAFF. The CDR3 region has the DNA TGTGCCAGCAGTCAAACAGGGGCCACTGAAGCTTTCTTT. The whole variable domain, remainder taken from reference TRBV7-9 and TRBJ1-1, is DTGVSQNPRHKITKRGQNVTFRCDPISEHNRLYWYRQTLGQGPEFLTYFQNEAQLEKSRLLSDRFSAERPKGSFSTLEIQRTEQGDSAMYLCASSQTGATEAFFGQGTRLTVV.

This clone showed up just once. This chain connects TRBV6-2 or TRBV6-3 to TRBJ2-1, with D possibly TRBD1 on 6 matching bases. V was clipped by 0 bases and J by 4 bases, with 19 bases between them. The CDR3 sequence is 18 residues long. CDR1 is MNHEY, CDR2 SVGEGT, per germline. The CDR3: CASSYSKGTPTQYNEQFF. For the CDR3, the DNA is TGTGCCAGCAGTTACTCGAAGGGGACACCGACCCAATACAATGAGCAGTTCTTC.

The CDR3 loop is CATQLGALETQYF. CDR3 nucleotide sequence: TGTGCCACCCAATTAGGGGCGCTAGAGACCCAGTACTTC. The J gene is TRBJ2-5, the V gene TRBV28, with D perhaps TRBD1 (5 bases). Trimming pared 10 bases from V and 4 bases from J, leaving 16 bases between. CDR3 length: 13 residues. Germline V gene sequence: CDR1 MDHEN, CDR2 SYDVKM.

This chain links TRBV4-3 with TRBJ2-2; D might be TRBD2 (6 bases). V was clipped by 1 base and J by 4 bases, with 13 bases between them. The CDR3 is 16 residues long. The germline V gene encodes CDR1 LGHNA and CDR2 YSLEER. The DNA for the CDR3 is TGCGCCAGCAGCCAAGGTCGGGGACTCGGCACCGGGGAGCTGTTTTTT. This codes for CASSQGRGLGTGELFF.

This chain uses TRBV4-1 with TRBJ2-7; TRBD2 matches at 11 bases. Germline CDR1 and CDR2: MGHRA and YSYEKL. Unmatched junction bases numbered 5, after V lost 3 bases and J lost 7 bases. CDR3 size: 14 residues. The CDR3 bases are TGCGCCAGCAGCCAGGGGACTAGCGGCATGGAGCAGTACTTC. This encodes CASSQGTSGMEQYF.

The chain has TRBV19 and TRBJ2-1, with TRBD2 matching 14 bases. V gave up 4 bases and J gave up 6 bases; unmatched junction bases: 2. The CDR3 totals 15 residues. Germline-derived CDR1 and CDR2 are LNHDA and SQIVND (reference sequence). This chain's CDR3 is CASSKGLAGVNEQFF. The CDR3 nucleotides are TGTGCCAGTAGTAAGGGACTAGCGGGGGTCAATGAGCAGTTCTTC.

V gene TRBV10-3 combines with J gene TRBJ1-5; 11 bases are a match to TRBD1. Trimming at V came to 0 bases and at J to 7 bases, leaving 5 bases not matched to a gene. This CDR3 is 16 amino acids long. Germline V CDR1 and CDR2: ENHRY, SYGVKD. CDR3 region: CAISESDRTGGQPQHF. In DNA, the CDR3 is TGTGCCATCAGTGAGTCCGATAGGACAGGGGGCCAGCCCCAGCATTTT.

The J gene is TRBJ2-3, the V gene TRBV5-5; TRBD2 aligns across 8 bases. Germline V gene sequence: CDR1 SGHKS, CDR2 YYEKEE (reference sequence). The CDR3 is 17 residues long. Losses at the gene ends were 0 bases for V and 2 bases for J; bases not matched to a gene: 8. The CDR3 here is CASSLDSAGGFTDTQYF. The CDR3, as DNA: TGTGCCAGCAGCTTGGATTCCGCGGGGGGTTTCACAGATACGCAGTATTTT.

The V call is TRBV5-1, the J call TRBJ2-7; the match to TRBD1 covers 10 bases. The CDR3 is 15 amino acids. With V trimmed by 1 base and J by 6 bases, 7 bases remained unmatched. Germline lookup yields CDR1 SGHRS and CDR2 YFSETQ. CDR3 nucleotide sequence: TGCGCCAGCAGCTTGATGGGACAGGGGACTAGCGAGCAGTACTTC. This gives the protein CASSLMGQGTSEQYF.

V and J are TRBV4-1 and TRBJ1-2; D not certain. CDR3 length: 15 residues. Trimming took 0 bases from V and 4 from J, leaving 12 bases between them. Germline V gene data show CDR1 as MGHRA and CDR2 as YSYEKL. The CDR3 is CASSQDEGGIYGYTF. CDR3 coding DNA: TGCGCCAGCAGCCAAGATGAGGGTGGTATCTATGGCTACACCTTC.

J is TRBJ1-2 and V is TRBV7-8; 8 bases fit TRBD1. This CDR3 contains 15 residues. The V segment lost 1 base and the J segment 4 bases; nucleotides outside the gene matches: 5. Germline V lookup: CDR1 SGHVS, CDR2 FQNEAQ. In DNA form, the CDR3 reads TGTGCCAGCAGCTTAGGGCAGGGGGCAGGCTATGGCTACACCTTC. Translating it yields CASSLGQGAGYGYTF. Supplemented by reference TRBV7-8 and TRBJ1-2, the full variable domain reads GAGVSQSPRYKVAKRGQDVALRCDPISGHVSLFWYQQALGQGPEFLTYFQNEAQLDKSGLPSDRFFAERPEGSVSTLKIQRTQQEDSAVYLCASSLGQGAGYGYTFGSGTRLTVV.

The chain combines TRBV2 with TRBJ2-3; a possible D gene is TRBD1 (6 bases). The length of the CDR3 is 14 residues. Germline V CDR1 and CDR2: SNHLY, FYNNEI. Trimming took 6 bases from V and 0 from J, leaving 10 bases between them. The CDR3 nucleotides read TGTGCCAGCAGAGGGGGACCGAGCACAGATACGCAGTATTTT. It is translated as CASRGGPSTDTQYF.

The rearrangement joins TRBV11-2 to TRBJ1-1; TRBD1 is a possible D gene (5 bases). Germline CDR1 and CDR2: SGHAT and FQNNGV. Deletions cut 2 bases from V and 1 base from J, with 11 bases between. This CDR3 is 15 amino acids long. The CDR3 DNA follows: TGTGCCAGCAGCTTATTTTGGGGCGCGAACACTGAAGCTTTCTTT. Amino acids: CASSLFWGANTEAFF.

This clone was counted once. This chain joins TRBV19 and TRBJ1-1; 8 positions agree with TRBD1. J lost 0 bases, V lost 4 bases, and 7 bases had no gene match. Germline CDR1 LNHDA, CDR2 SQIVND (reference sequence). The CDR3 has 16 residues. The CDR3 region is CASSRNRGGLNTEAFF. CDR3 sequence (DNA): TGTGCCAGTAGTAGAAACAGGGGGGGTCTGAACACTGAAGCTTTCTTT.

The V and J genes are TRBV18 and TRBJ2-5; TRBD1 might be the D (6 bases). V lost 0 bases to trimming and J lost 1 base, with 6 bases between them. The germline gives CDR1 KGHSH, CDR2 LQKENI. This CDR3 has 14 amino acids. The CDR3 bases are TGTGCCAGCTCACCACCGGGGGCCCAAGAGACCCAGTACTTC. It encodes CASSPPGAQETQYF.

The chain carries TRBV2 and TRBJ1-2; D gene uncertain. V was trimmed by 1 base and J by 7 bases, leaving 10 bases between them. Germline V gene lookup returns CDR1 SNHLY and CDR2 FYNNEI. The CDR3 has 13 residues. CDR3 in DNA: TGTGCCAGCAGTGAAGGATTAGGAGTTGGCTACACCTTC. This codes for CASSEGLGVGYTF.

This clone occurred once. The J gene is TRBJ1-5, the V gene TRBV9; 8 bases agree with TRBD1. This CDR3 has 15 amino acids. J was trimmed by 7 bases and V by 0 bases; bases with no gene match: 6. The germline gives CDR1 SGDLS, CDR2 YYNGEE. Here the CDR3 DNA reads TGTGCCAGCAGCGTAGACGGACAGGGAGGCCAGCCCCAGCATTTT. This sequence encodes CASSVDGQGGQPQHF.

This clone has only a few counts. This sequence joins TRBV27 and TRBJ1-5; 11 bases line up with TRBD1. Trimming at V came to 6 bases and at J to 7 bases, leaving 5 bases not matched to a gene. CDR1 is MNHEY, CDR2 SMNVEV, per germline (reference sequence). CDR3 length: 14 amino acids. The CDR3 loop is CASSLDRGQQPQHF. DNA for the CDR3: TGTGCCAGCAGCTTGGACAGGGGGCAGCAGCCCCAGCATTTT.

The chain employs TRBV5-4 and TRBJ2-1; 9 bases map to TRBD1. Germline CDR1 SGHNT, CDR2 YYREEE (reference sequence). V lost 6 bases to trimming and J lost 7 bases; unmatched junction nucleotides: 8. The CDR3 is made up of 14 amino acids. CDR3: CASTHRGQGNEQFF. The CDR3 nucleotides are TGTGCCAGCACCCACAGGGGGCAAGGTAATGAGCAGTTCTTC.

The chain links TRBV7-5 to TRBJ1-2. TRBV7-5 represents a pseudogene. The CDR3 contains 15 residues. This CDR3 reads CARSLGGGPYYGYTF. In DNA form, the CDR3 reads TGTGCCAGAAGCTTAGGGGGGGGGCCTTACTATGGCTACACCTTC.

The chain has TRBV7-9 and TRBJ1-4, with D possibly matching TRBD1 (6 bases). V lost 1 base to trimming and J lost 4 bases, with 10 bases between them. CDR3 size: 15 residues. The germline gives CDR1 SEHNR, CDR2 FQNEAQ (reference sequence). CDR3 residues: CASSLGTAINEKLFF. The CDR3 nucleotides are TGTGCCAGCAGCTTAGGGACAGCGATTAATGAAAAACTGTTTTTT.

CDR3 amino acids: CASSQGTGINYGYTF. The CDR3 coding sequence is TGTGCCAGCAGCCAAGGGACAGGGATTAACTATGGCTACACCTTC. The rearrangement links TRBV3-1 (or the pseudogene TRBV3-2) to TRBJ1-2, with 8 bases that match TRBD1. With 1 base clipped from V and 1 base from J, the junction kept 2 bases outside the gene matches. Per the germline V gene, CDR1 is LGHDT and CDR2 is YNNKEL (reference sequence). The CDR3 has 15 amino acids.

CDR3 in amino acids: CATIRGLDYGYTF. Here the CDR3 DNA reads TGTGCCACCATCAGGGGGCTCGACTATGGCTACACCTTC. The chain carries TRBV7-9 and TRBJ1-2; TRBD1 matches 8 bases. The CDR3 is 13 amino acids. With 10 bases clipped from V and 3 bases from J, the junction kept 7 bases outside the gene matches. From germline, CDR1 is SEHNR and CDR2 FQNEAQ (reference sequence).

The chain links TRBV18 to TRBJ2-2; 10 nucleotides line up with TRBD2. This CDR3 region has 14 residues. V gave up 3 bases and J gave up 7 bases; unmatched junction bases: 2. The germline V gene encodes CDR1 KGHSH and CDR2 LQKENI. The CDR3: CASSPGLADGELFF. As DNA, the CDR3 is TGTGCCAGCTCACCCGGACTAGCGGACGGGGAGCTGTTTTTT.